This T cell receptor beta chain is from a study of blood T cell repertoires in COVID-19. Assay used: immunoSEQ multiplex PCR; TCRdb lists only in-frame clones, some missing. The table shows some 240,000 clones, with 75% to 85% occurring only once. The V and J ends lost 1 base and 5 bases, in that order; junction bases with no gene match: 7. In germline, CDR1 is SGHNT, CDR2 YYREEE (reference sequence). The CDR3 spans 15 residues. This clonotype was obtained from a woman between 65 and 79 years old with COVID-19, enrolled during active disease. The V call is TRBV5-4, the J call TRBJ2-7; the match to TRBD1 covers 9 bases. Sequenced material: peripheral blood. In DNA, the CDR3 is TGTGCCAGCAGCTTGCCAGGGACAGGGAGGAACGAGCAGTACTTC. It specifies CASSLPGTGRNEQYF.